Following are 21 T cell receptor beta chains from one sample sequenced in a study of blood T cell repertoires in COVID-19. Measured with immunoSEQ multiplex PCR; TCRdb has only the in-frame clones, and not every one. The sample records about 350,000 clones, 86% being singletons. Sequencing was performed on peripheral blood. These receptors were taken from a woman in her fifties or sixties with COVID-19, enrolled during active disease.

In DNA form, the CDR3 reads TGCGCCAGCAGTCAAGGAGGCTACGAGCAGTACTTC. Its protein product is CASSQGGYEQYF. The chain is built from TRBV23-1 and TRBJ2-7; the D gene is possibly TRBD2 (5 bases). TRBV23-1 belongs to the ORF category, with a function that is uncertain. The V gene lost 2 bases and the J gene lost 3 bases, with 5 bases spanning the gap. The CDR3 is 12 residues long.

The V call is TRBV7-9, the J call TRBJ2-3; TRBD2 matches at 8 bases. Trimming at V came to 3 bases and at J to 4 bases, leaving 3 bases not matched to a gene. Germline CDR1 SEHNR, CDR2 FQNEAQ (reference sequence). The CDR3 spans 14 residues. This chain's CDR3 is CASSFGGAADTQYF. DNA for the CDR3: TGTGCCAGCAGCTTCGGGGGGGCCGCAGATACGCAGTATTTT.

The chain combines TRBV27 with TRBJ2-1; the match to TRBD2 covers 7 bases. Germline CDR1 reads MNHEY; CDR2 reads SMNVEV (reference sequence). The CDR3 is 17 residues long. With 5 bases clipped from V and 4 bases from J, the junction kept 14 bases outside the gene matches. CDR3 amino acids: CASSPTHVGGSYNEQFF. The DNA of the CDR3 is TGTGCCAGCAGTCCCACCCATGTGGGGGGGTCTTACAATGAGCAGTTCTTC.

The CDR3 spells CASSQSDRLYEQYF. CDR3 coding DNA: TGTGCCAGCAGCCAGAGCGACAGGCTCTACGAGCAGTACTTC. This rearrangement joins TRBV3-1 (or the pseudogene TRBV3-2) to TRBJ2-7; D perhaps matches TRBD1 (6 bases). The CDR3 runs 14 residues. Germline V lookup: CDR1 LGHDT, CDR2 YNNKEL (reference sequence). V was clipped by 3 bases and J by 3 bases, with 12 bases between them.

This CDR3 is CASSLRQGREEKLFF. The CDR3 region has the DNA TGTGCCAGCTCACTCCGACAGGGGCGAGAGGAAAAACTGTTTTTT. The chain is built from TRBV18 and TRBJ1-4; 8 nucleotides agree with TRBD1. The ends lost 4 bases at V and 8 bases at J; junction bases unmatched: 9. The CDR3 runs 15 residues. Germline CDR1 reads KGHSH; CDR2 reads LQKENI. Full variable domain (remainder filled in from reference TRBV18 and TRBJ1-4): NAGVMQNPRHLVRRRGQEARLRCSPMKGHSHVYWYRQLPEEGLKFMVYLQKENIIDESGMPKERFSAEFPKEGPSILRIQQVVRGDSAAYFCASSLRQGREEKLFFGSGTQLSVL.

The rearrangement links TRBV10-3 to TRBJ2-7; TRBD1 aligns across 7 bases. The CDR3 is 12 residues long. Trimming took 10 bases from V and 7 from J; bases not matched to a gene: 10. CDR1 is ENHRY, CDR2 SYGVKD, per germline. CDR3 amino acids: CATNRGTGEQYF. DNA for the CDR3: TGTGCCACCAACAGGGGAACGGGGGAGCAGTACTTC.

Here the CDR3 DNA reads TGTGCCAGCAGCTCTCTCGCGGGACAGGGGGCGCCGGAGCAGTACTTC. Encoded protein: CASSSLAGQGAPEQYF. This rearrangement joins TRBV7-6 to TRBJ2-7; TRBD1 matches at 12 bases. V was clipped by 4 bases and J by 7 bases; unmatched bases: 11. The CDR3 is 16 amino acids. Per germline, CDR1 SGHVS and CDR2 FNYEAQ.

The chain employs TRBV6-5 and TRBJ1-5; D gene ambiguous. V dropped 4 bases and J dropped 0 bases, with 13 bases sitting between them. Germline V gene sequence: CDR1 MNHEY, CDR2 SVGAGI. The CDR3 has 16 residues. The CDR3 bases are TGTGCCAGCAGTTCGTCTGAACACCTTAGCAATCAGCCCCAGCATTTT. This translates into CASSSSEHLSNQPQHF.

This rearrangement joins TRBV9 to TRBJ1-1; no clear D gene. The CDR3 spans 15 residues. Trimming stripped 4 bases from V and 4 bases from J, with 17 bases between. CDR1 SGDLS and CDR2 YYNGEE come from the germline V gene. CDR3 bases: TGTGCCAGCAGCCCCAGAGCCGGGGAGGGCACTGAAGCTTTCTTT. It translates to CASSPRAGEGTEAFF.

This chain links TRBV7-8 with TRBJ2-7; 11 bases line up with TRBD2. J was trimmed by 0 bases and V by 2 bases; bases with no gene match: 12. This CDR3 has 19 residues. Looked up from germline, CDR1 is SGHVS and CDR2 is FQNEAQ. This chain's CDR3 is CASSLSLAGGNSISYEQYF. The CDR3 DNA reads TGTGCCAGCAGCTTATCCCTAGCGGGGGGCAACTCAATCTCCTACGAGCAGTACTTC. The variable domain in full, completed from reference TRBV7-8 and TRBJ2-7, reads GAGVSQSPRYKVAKRGQDVALRCDPISGHVSLFWYQQALGQGPEFLTYFQNEAQLDKSGLPSDRFFAERPEGSVSTLKIQRTQQEDSAVYLCASSLSLAGGNSISYEQYFGPGTRLTVT.

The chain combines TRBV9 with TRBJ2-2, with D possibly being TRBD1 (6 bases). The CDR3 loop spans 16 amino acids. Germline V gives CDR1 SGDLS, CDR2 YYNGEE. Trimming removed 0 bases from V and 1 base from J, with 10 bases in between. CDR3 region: CASSVGAGVNTGELFF. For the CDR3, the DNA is TGTGCCAGCAGCGTAGGCGCAGGGGTGAACACCGGGGAGCTGTTTTTT.

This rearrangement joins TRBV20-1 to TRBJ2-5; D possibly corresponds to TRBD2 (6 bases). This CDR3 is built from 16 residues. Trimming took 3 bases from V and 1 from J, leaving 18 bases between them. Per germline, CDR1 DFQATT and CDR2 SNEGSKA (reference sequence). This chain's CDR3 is CSASDLGGASQETQYF. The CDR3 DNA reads TGCAGTGCTAGTGATCTGGGCGGGGCCTCCCAAGAGACCCAGTACTTC.

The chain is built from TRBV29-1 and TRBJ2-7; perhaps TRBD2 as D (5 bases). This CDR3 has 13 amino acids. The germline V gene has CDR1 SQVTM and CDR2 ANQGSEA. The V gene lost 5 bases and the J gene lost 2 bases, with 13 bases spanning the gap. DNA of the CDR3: TGCAGCGTTCGTTTGCCGGGGACCTACGAGCAGTACTTC. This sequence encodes CSVRLPGTYEQYF.

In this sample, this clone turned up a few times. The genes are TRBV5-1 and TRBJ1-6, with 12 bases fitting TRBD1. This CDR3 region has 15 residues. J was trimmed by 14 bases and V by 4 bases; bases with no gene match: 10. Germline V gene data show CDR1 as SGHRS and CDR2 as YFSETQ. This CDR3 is CASSIRDRGQESLHF. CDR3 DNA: TGCGCCAGCAGCATACGGGACAGGGGGCAGGAGTCCCTCCACTTT.

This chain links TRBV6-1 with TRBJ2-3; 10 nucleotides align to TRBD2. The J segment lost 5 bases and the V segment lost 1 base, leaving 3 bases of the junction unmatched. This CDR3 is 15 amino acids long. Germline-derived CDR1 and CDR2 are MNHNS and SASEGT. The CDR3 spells CASSEEVAGGDTQYF. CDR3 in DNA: TGTGCCAGCAGTGAAGAGGTAGCGGGGGGAGATACGCAGTATTTT.

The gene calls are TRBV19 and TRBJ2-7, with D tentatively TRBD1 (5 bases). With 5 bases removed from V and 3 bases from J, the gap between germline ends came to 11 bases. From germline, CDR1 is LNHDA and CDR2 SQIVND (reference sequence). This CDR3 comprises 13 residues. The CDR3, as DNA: TGTGCCAGTAGTCTGGACAAGTTCTACGAGCAGTACTTC. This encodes CASSLDKFYEQYF.

The CDR3, as DNA: TGTGCCAGTAGTATGGGATTTTGGGACAGGGCACATAGCAATCAGCCCCAGCATTTT. It is translated as CASSMGFWDRAHSNQPQHF. The rearrangement joins TRBV19 to TRBJ1-5; TRBD1 matches at 9 bases. Germline V lookup: CDR1 LNHDA, CDR2 SQIVND (reference sequence). The CDR3 sequence is 19 residues long. The junction had 12 bases not matched to a gene; V was cut back by 3 bases and J by 0 bases.

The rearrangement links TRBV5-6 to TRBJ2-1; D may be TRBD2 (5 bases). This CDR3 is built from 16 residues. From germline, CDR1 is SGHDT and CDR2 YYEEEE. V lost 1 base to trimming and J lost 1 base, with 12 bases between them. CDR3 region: CASSLRPGFSYNEQFF. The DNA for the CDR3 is TGTGCCAGCAGCTTGCGTCCGGGGTTTTCCTACAATGAGCAGTTCTTC.

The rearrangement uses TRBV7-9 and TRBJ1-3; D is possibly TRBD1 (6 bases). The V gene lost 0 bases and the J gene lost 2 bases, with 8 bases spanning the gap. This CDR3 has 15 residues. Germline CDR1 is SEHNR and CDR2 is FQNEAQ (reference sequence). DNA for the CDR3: TGTGCCAGCAGCTTAGCGGCAGGGGCTGGAAACACCATATATTTT. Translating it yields CASSLAAGAGNTIYF.

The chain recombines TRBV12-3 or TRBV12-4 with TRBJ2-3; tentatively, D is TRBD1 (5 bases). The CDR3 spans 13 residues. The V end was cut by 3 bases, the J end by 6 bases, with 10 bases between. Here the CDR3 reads CASSLEQADTQYF. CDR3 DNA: TGTGCCAGCAGTTTGGAACAGGCCGATACGCAGTATTTT.

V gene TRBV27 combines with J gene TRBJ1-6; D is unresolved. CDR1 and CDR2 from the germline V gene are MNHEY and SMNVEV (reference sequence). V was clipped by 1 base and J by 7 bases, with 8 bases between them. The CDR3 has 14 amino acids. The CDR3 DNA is TGTGCCAGCAGTTTATACGACTTGAATTCACCCCTCCACTTT. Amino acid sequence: CASSLYDLNSPLHF.